The T cell receptor beta chain under discussion was sequenced for a study of cytomegalovirus exposure and HLA in healthy donors (dated by TCRdb to 2015 to 2018). In the study overall: An earlier analysis of some 550 of the donors reported 276 Gb of sequence data and more than 90 million unique TCR beta sequences from some 180 million T cells. Rather than drawing on any new phenotypic data, the later analysis identified candidate immune exposures from TCR beta sequences and the way those sequences occurred across donors. Besides the first cohort of more than 650 subjects, a separate validation cohort made up of 90 to 150 different subjects was used. The study combined high-throughput TCR immunosequencing, statistical association of individual TCRs with disease status, and machine learning to predict cytomegalovirus infection status. Typing coverage varied by locus: roughly 620-640 donors for A, B, C, DRB1 and DQB1; under 550 for DQA1; 606 for DPA1; approximately 470 for DPB1. In a later analysis, previously published TCR beta repertoires from 550 to 700 donors were re-analyzed and high-resolution HLA genotyping was added so that TCR occurrence patterns could be studied. Among some 400 genotyped donors of the cohort, an average of 235,054 unique TCR beta nucleotide sequences were sequenced per donor, roughly a sixth of them non-productive. An earlier analysis of approximately 580 of the donors used high-throughput TCR beta sequencing to judge whether each TCR beta V gene segment behaved as functional or pseudogenic. The study aimed to test whether cataloging public T cell receptors could reveal signatures of past pathogen exposure. Several DR-DQ haplotypes were handled as single units for association and clustering because linkage in the cohort was strong. A later genetic analysis took genome-wide SNP genotypes for about three fifths of the 666 donors and used that subset as a discovery cohort. Every discovery cohort repertoire had been produced on one sequencing platform. The T cell repertoires of 666 subjects were profiled by immunosequencing and related to cytomegalovirus serostatus. Both class I and class II loci were covered by HLA typing, at four-digit resolution. Donor age, sex, ethnicity and CMV serostatus were compiled together with the repertoire data. About 300 gigabases of sequencing data and roughly 80 million unique TCR sequences made up an early release that covered several hundred HLA-typed donors. Of the roughly 400 genotyped donors, over 65% fell in the genetic ancestry cluster associated with self-reported Caucasian donors. Broader findings and caveats from the paper: The presence/absence analyses assumed that sequencing depth was roughly uniform across donors, and that assumption may not be true. Because counts were too low, 15 or so rarely observed V segments, including chromosome 9 orphons, were excluded from the earlier analysis of fewer than 650 of the donors. Linkage disequilibrium might explain the correlated functional status among segregating V segments, but an unknown experimental factor could not be excluded. Three of the identified cytomegalovirus-associated TCR beta chains were confirmed in vitro to be specific for cytomegalovirus antigens. A further reported finding was that TCR beta sequences accurately predicted the HLA-A and HLA-B alleles for most subjects in the first cohort. A later genetic analysis reported fewer N-insertions in productive TCRs among donors in an Asian-associated ancestry cluster than the roughly 700-donor mean. The authors suggested that the approach could potentially be generalized to other disease states and immunological phenotypes. While some public TCRs were present in many individuals, most TCR sequences turned up only very rarely across donors. A later analysis found that most CMV-associated TCR beta chains appeared HLA-restricted, with HLA associations seemingly driven largely by CMV exposure. The study gave a list of 150 to 200 TCR beta chains associated with cytomegalovirus. Cytomegalovirus status was reported to be diagnosed by the classifier with high specificity and sensitivity in both the original and validation cohorts. An association between a missense DCLRE1C variant and V-gene and J-gene trimming of TCR beta chains was found in a later genetic analysis and replicated in an independent cohort. Because the 87-base-pair reads could not distinguish some IMGT-functional V segments, including TRBV6-2 and TRBV6-3, those segments were excluded. In a later analysis, several top co-occurrence clusters were reported to appear linked to parvovirus B19, influenza, CMV and Epstein-Barr virus. A later analysis associated 17,000 or so TCR beta sequences with specific HLA alleles at a false discovery rate of 0.05. In a later analysis, HLA-associated TCR beta chains were found to be more clonally expanded and to have lower generation probabilities than equally common non-associated chains. In a later analysis, TCR association rates were found to vary across HLA loci, with the most associated TCRs seen for DRB1 alleles and the fewest for HLA-C alleles. Because some donors lacked HLA typing at each locus, the association tests relied only on the typed subset. CMV serostatus was the only immune exposure information available for the cohort. In an earlier analysis of fewer than 750 of the donors, most TCR beta V segments were observed in productive rearrangements about 87% or about 30% of the time, broadly matching IMGT annotations. Assigning TCR associations to individual alleles was difficult when HLA alleles, especially DR and DQ, strongly co-occurred. In this cohort, only TCR beta chains were sequenced, and detectable features were limited by the absence of alpha or paired-chain data. A cluster of highly shared sequence variants was judged likely to represent a technical artifact of the sequencing pipeline.

Preparation of the library involved the immunoSEQ multiplex PCR assay. A mixture of 60 forward primers for TCR Vbeta segments and 13 reverse primers for TCR Jbeta segments was used in the multiplex PCR. The CDR3 region of rearranged TCR beta genes was amplified from genomic DNA by a multiplex PCR assay. On the Illumina HiSeq System, the amplified TCR beta libraries were sequenced as 87-base-pair reads. Per the authors' processing: In a later analysis, 80 million or so unique TCR beta chains were counted across the roughly 700 repertoires, and around 11 million of these chains were shared by at least two donors. Raw reads were error-corrected and collapsed into unique sequences with a nearest-neighbor algorithm that merged closely related sequences to remove PCR and sequencing errors. CDR3 sequences were aligned to IMGT reference sequences to assign V, D and J gene segments. For a sequence to be retained, a match of at least six nucleotides to both a V gene segment and a J gene segment was required. A rearrangement counted as productive if the CDR3 had no stop codons and remained in frame with V and J, and every other rearrangement counted as non-productive. Following IMGT convention, CDR3 was defined as the stretch from the second conserved V-encoded cysteine up to the conserved J-encoded phenylalanine. The earlier analysis of fewer than 750 of the donors excluded sequences that lacked an unambiguous match to a single V gene segment. An earlier analysis of 500 to 600 of the donors classified V segments as functional when productive rearrangements were above 56.7% and as segregating when the standard deviation between donors was above 5%. A statistical classification framework was developed to diagnose cytomegalovirus status using the catalog of TCR beta chain sequences. A later analysis assigned V and J genes by comparing TCR nucleotide sequences with IMGT/GENE-DB human TR gene sequences. The TCRdist pipeline was used in a later analysis to assign CDR3 sequences and most-parsimonious VDJ recombination scenarios. A later analysis defined each TCR beta chain by its CDR3 amino acid sequence plus V-gene family, and excluded reads lacking a unique V-gene family. As a way to deal with suspected cross-contamination and a sequencing artifact, a later analysis dropped roughly 600 nucleotide sequences that were highly shared and had low generation probability. For each public chain, a later analysis derived a clonal expansion index from normalized ranks of inferred template counts within each repertoire. In a later analysis, generation probabilities were computed with a VDJ recombination model fitted to out-of-frame rearrangements, and the resulting probabilities were checked against IGoR. In a later analysis, TCR-TCR, TCR-HLA and TCR-CMV co-occurrence was scored with hypergeometric tests, and a repertoire-size bias correction was applied to TCR pairs. In a later analysis, false discovery rates were estimated by permuting HLA or CMV assignments 20 times. A later analysis grouped co-occurring TCRs with DBSCAN, adding TCRdist sequence similarity when clustering within HLA-allele-positive subsets. For co-occurrence clustering, repertoires with fewer than 30,000 or more than 120,000 public chains were excluded, along with roughly five repertoires with anomalous nucleotide sharing. The table comes from immuneACCESS by way of TCRdb, which keeps in-frame sequences with V and J called. Part of the clones is missing from these tables; in studies checked, under half for an unresolved V gene and the rest for unknown reasons. V and J calls and clone size are given by that table; D and trimming were obtained from the DNA. The sample table lists over 100,000 clones, 79% of them with a count of one. Of the sample, approximately 3.1% is held by the ten largest clones.

Regarding this clone: Its antigen specificity is not known. No base quality values were provided; no much bigger clone lies one nucleotide off.

The cohort consisted of 600 or so healthy bone marrow donors. Cohort members were all nominally healthy when sampled, although unrecorded immune exposures were likely present. The donor was CMV seropositive and belonged to the group of 250 to 300 seropositive cohort members. Every donor gave a peripheral blood sample, and the peripheral blood mononuclear cells from that sample were used for TCR beta sequencing. The Qiagen DNeasy Blood Extraction Kit was used to extract genomic DNA from the blood cell samples. The germline V gene yields SGHRS for CDR1 and YFSETQ for CDR2. The CDR3 sequence holds 18 residues, the cysteine and phenylalanine included. Of all the DNA, just the CDR3 is kept, 54 bases in frame from base 1. Ends trimmed: V by 4 bases, J by 2 bases; bases unmatched to a gene: 12.

The chain joins TRBV5-1 to TRBJ2-5; 12 of the junction bases match TRBD1. Input material: PBMCs. The receptor's source is a woman under 30 in good health and CMV-seropositive. CDR3 loop: CASSPDVGTGGMQETQYF. The DNA sequence is as follows: TGCGCCAGCAGCCCGGACGTGGGGACAGGGGGCATGCAAGAGACCCAGTACTTC.